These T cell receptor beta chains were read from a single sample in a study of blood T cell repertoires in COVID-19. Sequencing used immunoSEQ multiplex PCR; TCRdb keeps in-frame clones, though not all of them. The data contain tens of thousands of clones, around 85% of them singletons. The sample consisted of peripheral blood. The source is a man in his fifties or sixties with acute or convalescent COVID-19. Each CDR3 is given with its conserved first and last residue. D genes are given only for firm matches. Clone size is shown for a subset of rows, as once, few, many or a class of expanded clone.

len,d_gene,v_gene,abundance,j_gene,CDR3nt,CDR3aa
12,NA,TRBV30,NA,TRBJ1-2,TGTGCCTGGAGTCTGCAGGTATATGGCTACACCTTC,CAWSLQVYGYTF
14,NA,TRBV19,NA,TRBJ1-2,TGTGCCAGTAGTATCGGAGAACCCCCCTATGGCTACACCTTC,CASSIGEPPYGYTF
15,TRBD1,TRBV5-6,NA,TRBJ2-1,TGTGCCAGCACCGATGATGGGGACAGGCACAATGAGCAGTTCTTC,CASTDDGDRHNEQFF
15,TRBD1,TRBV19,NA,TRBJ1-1,TGTGCCAGTAGTATCAAGGCAGGGGGAAACACTGAAGCTTTCTTT,CASSIKAGGNTEAFF
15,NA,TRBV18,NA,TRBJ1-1,TGTGCCAGCTCACCGACTGGACAGTTGAACACTGAAGCTTTCTTT,CASSPTGQLNTEAFF
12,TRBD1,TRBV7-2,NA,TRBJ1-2,TGTGCCAGCAGAACAGGGGGCATTAGCTACACCTTC,CASRTGGISYTF
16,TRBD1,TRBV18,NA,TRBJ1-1,TGTGCCAGCTCACCGGGACAGGGGATGGTCGGGACTGAAGCTTTCTTT,CASSPGQGMVGTEAFF
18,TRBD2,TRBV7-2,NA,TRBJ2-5,TGTGCCAGCAGCTTAGTACGGCTAGCGGGGGGATACCAAGAGACCCAGTACTTC,CASSLVRLAGGYQETQYF
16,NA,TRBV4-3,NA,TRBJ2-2,TGCGCCAGCAGCCAAGAGCAGGGGGGCGCCACCGGGGAGCTGTTTTTT,CASSQEQGGATGELFF
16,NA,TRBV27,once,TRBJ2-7,TGTGCCAGCAGTTTAACCCCCTCGGGTGATACCTACGAGCAGTACTTC,CASSLTPSGDTYEQYF
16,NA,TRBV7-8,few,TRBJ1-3,TGTGCCAGCAGCCGGCTCGGCGGTGACTCTGGAAACACCATATATTTT,CASSRLGGDSGNTIYF
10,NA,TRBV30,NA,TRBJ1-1,TGTGCCTGGAGGGGGGGTGAAGCTTTCTTT,CAWRGGEAFF
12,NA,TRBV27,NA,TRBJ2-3,TGTGCCAGCCGGGGGACCACAGATACGCAGTATTTT,CASRGTTDTQYF
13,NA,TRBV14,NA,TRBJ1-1,TGTGCCAGCAGCCAAGGGACAGAAAGAAAAGCTTTCTTT,CASSQGTERKAFF
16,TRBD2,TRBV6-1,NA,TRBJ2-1,TGTGCCAGCAGTGAAGCGGCTAGCGGTGCCTACAATGAGCAGTTCTTC,CASSEAASGAYNEQFF
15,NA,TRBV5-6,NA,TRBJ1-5,TGTGCCAGCAGCTTGGGGGTGAGGGGGTTTCAGCCCCAGCATTTT,CASSLGVRGFQPQHF
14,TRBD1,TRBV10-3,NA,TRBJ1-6,TGTGCCATCAGGGGACAGGTCTATAATTCACCCCTCCACTTT,CAIRGQVYNSPLHF
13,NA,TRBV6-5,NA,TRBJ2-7,TGTGCCGCCCGGGGGGAGGGGGAGGGCGAGCAGTACTTC,CAARGEGEGEQYF
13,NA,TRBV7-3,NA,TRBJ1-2,TGTGCCAGCAGCTTCGACAGGAACTATGGCTACACCTTC,CASSFDRNYGYTF
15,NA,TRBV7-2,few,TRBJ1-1,TGTGCCAGCAGCTTTAGGGGGTCCATGAACACTGAAGCTTTCTTT,CASSFRGSMNTEAFF
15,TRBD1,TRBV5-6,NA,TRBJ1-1,TGTGCCAGCACCCCGAGGGGGACAGTGAACACTGAAGCTTTCTTT,CASTPRGTVNTEAFF
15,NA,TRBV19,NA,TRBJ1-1,TGTGCCACCTCGGACTGGGGACGGGAGGGCACTGAAGCTTTCTTT,CATSDWGREGTEAFF
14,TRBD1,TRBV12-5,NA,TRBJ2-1,TGTGCTAGTGGTCGACAGGGGCTCCCAAATGAGCAGTTCTTC,CASGRQGLPNEQFF
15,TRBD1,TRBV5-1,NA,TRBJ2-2,TGCGCCAGCAGCTCTGGACAGGAGAACACCGGGGAGCTGTTTTTT,CASSSGQENTGELFF
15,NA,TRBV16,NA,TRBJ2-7,TGTGCCAGCAGCCAATGGCGTGGTCCCGGGAGCGAGCAGTACTTC,CASSQWRGPGSEQYF
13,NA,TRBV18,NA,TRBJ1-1,TGTGCCAGCTCGCTCAGGGGGAACACTGAAGCTTTCTTT,CASSLRGNTEAFF
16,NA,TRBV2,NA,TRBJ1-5,TGTGCCAGCAGTGGGGCCAGGGTGGTTAGCAATCAGCCCCAGCATTTT,CASSGARVVSNQPQHF
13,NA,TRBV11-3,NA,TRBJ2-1,TGTGCCAGCAGCTTAGATCGGGGGAATGAGCAGTTCTTC,CASSLDRGNEQFF
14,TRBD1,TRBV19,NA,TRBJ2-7,TGTGCCAGTAGTCCGACAGGGGGCGGGAACGAGCAGTACTTC,CASSPTGGGNEQYF
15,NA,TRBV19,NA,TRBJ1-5,TGTGCCAGTACCCCGGGTTACGGGAGCAATCAGCCCCAGCATTTT,CASTPGYGSNQPQHF
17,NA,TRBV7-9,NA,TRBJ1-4,TGTGCCAGCAGCTTAGCCCCACTCGGGACACATAATGAAAAACTGTTTTTT,CASSLAPLGTHNEKLFF
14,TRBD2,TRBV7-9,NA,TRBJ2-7,TGTGCCAGCAGCATACTAGCGGGGGCCTACGAGCAGTACTTC,CASSILAGAYEQYF
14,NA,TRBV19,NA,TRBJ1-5,TGTGCCACCTACGCGCGGGGAACCAATCAGCCCCAGCATTTT,CATYARGTNQPQHF
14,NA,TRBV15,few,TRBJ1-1,TGTGCCACCAGCAGAGATCTAGCTTCAGGAGAAGCTTTCTTT,CATSRDLASGEAFF
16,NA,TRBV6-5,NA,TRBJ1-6,TGTGCCAGCAGTTCGGCAGGAAGCTCCTATAATTCACCCCTCCACTTT,CASSSAGSSYNSPLHF
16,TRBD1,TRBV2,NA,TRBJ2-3,TGTGCCAGCAGTGATTGGGGTGACAGGGACACAGATACGCAGTATTTT,CASSDWGDRDTDTQYF
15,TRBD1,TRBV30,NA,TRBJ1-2,TGTGCCTGGAACCAGAACAGGGGCCCCTACTATGGCTACACCTTC,CAWNQNRGPYYGYTF
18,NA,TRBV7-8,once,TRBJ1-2,TGTGCCAGCAGCTTAAGGGTGTTGCGGCAAGGGGACGGGGGAGGCTACACCTTC,CASSLRVLRQGDGGGYTF
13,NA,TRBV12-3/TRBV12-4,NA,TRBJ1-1,TGTGCCAGCAGCCCTATCATGAACACTGAAGCTTTCTTT,CASSPIMNTEAFF
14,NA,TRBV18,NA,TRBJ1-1,TGTGCCAGCTCACCAGGCAGGGTGAACACTGAAGCTTTCTTT,CASSPGRVNTEAFF
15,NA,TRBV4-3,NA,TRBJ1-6,TGCGCCAGCAGCCAAGGGAACAGTGTTAATTCACCCCTCCACTTT,CASSQGNSVNSPLHF
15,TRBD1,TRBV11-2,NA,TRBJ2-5,TGTGCCAGCAGCATCAGTTACAGGGGGGCAGAGACCCAGTACTTC,CASSISYRGAETQYF
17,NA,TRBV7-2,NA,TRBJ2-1,TGTGCCAGCAGCCCCCGCCAAGGGAGGAGCTCCTACAATGAGCAGTTCTTC,CASSPRQGRSSYNEQFF
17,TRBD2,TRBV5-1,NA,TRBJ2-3,TGCGCCAGCAGCTTGGCCGGTAGCGGGGGACGCACAGATACGCAGTATTTT,CASSLAGSGGRTDTQYF
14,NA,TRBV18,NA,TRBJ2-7,TGTGCCAGCTCACAGGACTATAGCTCCTACGAGCAGTACTTC,CASSQDYSSYEQYF
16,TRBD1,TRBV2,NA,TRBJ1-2,TGTGCCAGCAGTCGAGACGGACAGGGCGATCCCGGCGGCTACACCTTC,CASSRDGQGDPGGYTF
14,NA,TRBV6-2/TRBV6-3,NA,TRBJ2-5,TGTGCCAGCAGTGTAGAGCTGCTACAAGAGACCCAGTACTTC,CASSVELLQETQYF
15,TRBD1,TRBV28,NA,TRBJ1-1,TGTGCCAGCGTAGGTTCGGGACAGGGGAACACTGAAGCTTTCTTT,CASVGSGQGNTEAFF
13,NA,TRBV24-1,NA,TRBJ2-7,TGTGCCACCAGTGATCCCTATTCCTACGAGCAGTACTTC,CATSDPYSYEQYF
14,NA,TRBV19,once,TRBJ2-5,TGTGCCAGTAGCAAAACATTCCCCCAAGAGACCCAGTACTTC,CASSKTFPQETQYF
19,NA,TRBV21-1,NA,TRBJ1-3,TGTGCCAGCAGCAAGGTTGTGGGGGGGACAGGCGGCTCTGGAAACACCATATATTTT,CASSKVVGGTGGSGNTIYF
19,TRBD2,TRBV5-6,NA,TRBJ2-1,TGTGCCAGCAGCGGGGCAACCCTAGCGGGGGGCGGTCTCTACAATGAGCAGTTCTTC,CASSGATLAGGGLYNEQFF
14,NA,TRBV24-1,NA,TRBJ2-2,TGTGCCACCAGTGCTAACAGGGCTACCGGGGAGCTGTTTTTT,CATSANRATGELFF
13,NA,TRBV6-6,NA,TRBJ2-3,TGTGCCAGCAGTCTCCTGGGGCAAGATACGCAGTATTTT,CASSLLGQDTQYF
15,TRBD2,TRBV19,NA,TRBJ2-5,TGTGCCAGTGCACTAGCGGGGGGGAAGCAAGAGACCCAGTACTTC,CASALAGGKQETQYF
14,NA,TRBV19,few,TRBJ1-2,TGTGCCAGCGCCTCGGGCGGGGGTAACTATGGCTACACCTTC,CASASGGGNYGYTF
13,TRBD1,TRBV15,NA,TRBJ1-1,TGTGCCACCAGCAGAGACAGGGGGGATGAAGCTTTCTTT,CATSRDRGDEAFF